This TCR beta chain was observed in a study of T cell clonality in common variable immunodeficiency. Study observations and caveats: CVID subjects had higher TCRbeta clonality than healthy controls, most marked in about a third.

At least ten counts were recorded for this clone. Its specificity is not known. The read stops 3 residues short of the end of the CDR3; the missing end is completed from the germline J gene. Trimming left V 5 bases short and J 4 bases short, with 13 bases between. The germline gives CDR1 GTSNPN, CDR2 SVGIG (reference sequence). This CDR3 region has 13 residues. Measured with immunoSEQ multiplex PCR; TCRdb has only the in-frame clones, and not every one. The specimen has 30,000 or so clones, none found just once. The rearrangement links TRBV30 to TRBJ2-3, with D perhaps TRBD2 (7 bases). The sequence came from a person between 18 and 69 years old in good health. The material sequenced was peripheral blood mononuclear cells. CDR3 bases read: TGTGCCTGGGCACGAGGGGGGGCAGATACG. Protein product: CAWARGGADT. The full CDR3 is CAWARGGADTQYF.